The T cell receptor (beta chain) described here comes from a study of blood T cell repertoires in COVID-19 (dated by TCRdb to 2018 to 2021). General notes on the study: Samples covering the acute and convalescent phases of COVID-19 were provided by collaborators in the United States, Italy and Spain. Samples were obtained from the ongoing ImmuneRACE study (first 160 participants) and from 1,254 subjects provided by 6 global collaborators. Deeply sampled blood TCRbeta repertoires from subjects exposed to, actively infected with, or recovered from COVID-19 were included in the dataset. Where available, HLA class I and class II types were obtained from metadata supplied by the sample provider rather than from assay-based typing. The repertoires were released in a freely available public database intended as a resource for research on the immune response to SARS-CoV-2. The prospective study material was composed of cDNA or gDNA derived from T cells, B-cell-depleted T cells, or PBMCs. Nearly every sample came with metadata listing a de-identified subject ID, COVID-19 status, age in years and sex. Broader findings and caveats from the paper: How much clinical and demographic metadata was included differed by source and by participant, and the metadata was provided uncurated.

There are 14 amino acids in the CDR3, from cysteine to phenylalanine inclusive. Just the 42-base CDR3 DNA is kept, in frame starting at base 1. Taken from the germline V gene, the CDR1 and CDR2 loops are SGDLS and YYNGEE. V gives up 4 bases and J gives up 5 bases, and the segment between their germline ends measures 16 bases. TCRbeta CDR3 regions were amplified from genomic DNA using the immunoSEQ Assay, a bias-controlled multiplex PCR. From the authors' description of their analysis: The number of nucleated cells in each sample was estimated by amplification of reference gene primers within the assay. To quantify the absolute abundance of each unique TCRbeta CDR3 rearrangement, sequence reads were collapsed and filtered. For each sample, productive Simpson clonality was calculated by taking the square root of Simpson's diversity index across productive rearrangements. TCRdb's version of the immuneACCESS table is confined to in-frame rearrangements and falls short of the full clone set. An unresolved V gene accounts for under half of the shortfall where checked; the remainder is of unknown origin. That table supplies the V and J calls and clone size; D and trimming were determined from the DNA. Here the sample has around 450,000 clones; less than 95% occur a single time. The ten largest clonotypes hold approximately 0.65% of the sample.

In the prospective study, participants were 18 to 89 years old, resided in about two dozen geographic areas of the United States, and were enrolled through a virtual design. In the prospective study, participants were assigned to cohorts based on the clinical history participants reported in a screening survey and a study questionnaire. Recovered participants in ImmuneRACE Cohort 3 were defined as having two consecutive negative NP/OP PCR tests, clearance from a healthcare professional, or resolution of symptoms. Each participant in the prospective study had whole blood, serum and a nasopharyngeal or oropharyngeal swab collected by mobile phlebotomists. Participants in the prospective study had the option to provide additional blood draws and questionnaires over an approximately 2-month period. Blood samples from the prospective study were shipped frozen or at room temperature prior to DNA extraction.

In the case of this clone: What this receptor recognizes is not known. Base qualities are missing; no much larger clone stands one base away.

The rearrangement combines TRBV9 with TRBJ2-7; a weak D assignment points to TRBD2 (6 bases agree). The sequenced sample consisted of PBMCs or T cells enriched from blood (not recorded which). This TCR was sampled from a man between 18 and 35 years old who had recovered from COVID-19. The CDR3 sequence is CASSPTGRPDEQYF. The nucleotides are TGTGCCAGCAGCCCCACGGGGAGGCCGGACGAGCAGTACTTC. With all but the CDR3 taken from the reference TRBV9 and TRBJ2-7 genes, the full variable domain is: DSGVTQTPKHLITATGQRVTLRCSPRSGDLSVYWYQQSLDQGLQFLIQYYNGEERAKGNILERFSAQQFPDLHSELNLSSLELGDSALYFCASSPTGRPDEQYFGPGTRLTVT.